The 32 T cell receptor beta chains presented below share a single source sample, sequenced in a study of cytomegalovirus exposure and HLA in healthy donors. Use of 60 Vbeta and 13 Jbeta primers characterized the PCR. Produced via immunoSEQ multiplex PCR; TCRdb's table is partial and in-frame only. The data contain 250,000 or so clones, about 90% of them singletons. Sequenced input: PBMCs. These receptors came from a girl aged 2-10 years in good health and CMV-seronegative.

The V call is TRBV23-1, the J call TRBJ1-4; 9 nucleotides match TRBD1. TRBV23-1 is an open reading frame, and its role is uncertain. The CDR3 sequence is 17 residues long. The V gene end was trimmed by 5 bases and the J gene end by 3 bases; junction bases not matched to a gene: 10. This chain's CDR3 is CASSGGGQGPSNEKLFF. CDR3 in DNA: TGCGCCAGCAGTGGGGGGGGACAGGGACCTTCTAATGAAAAACTGTTTTTT.

The CDR3 DNA reads as TGTGCCAGCAGAGGGGACAGGGGAAGCTATGGCTACACCTTC. Protein sequence: CASRGDRGSYGYTF. J is TRBJ1-2 and V is TRBV9; 10 bases line up with TRBD1. CDR3 size: 14 residues. Germline V gene data show CDR1 as SGDLS and CDR2 as YYNGEE. After removal of 5 bases from V and 4 bases from J, the junction contained 5 bases not matched to a gene.

This chain joins TRBV6-5 and TRBJ2-5, with D perhaps matching TRBD1 (5 bases). The CDR3 has 15 amino acids. V lost 2 bases to trimming and J lost 5 bases, with 15 bases between them. CDR1 is MNHEY, CDR2 SVGAGI, per germline. The CDR3 bases are TGTGCCAGCAGTTACGTCCGGGCAGCAGGGGAGACCCAGTACTTC. The encoded protein is CASSYVRAAGETQYF.

The CDR3 DNA is TGTGCCAGCAGCGTAGGGCCCTCGGGGAACTTATACGAGCAGTACTTC. Translated: CASSVGPSGNLYEQYF. The chain employs TRBV9 and TRBJ2-5; D may be TRBD2 (5 bases). The last part of the DNA fits TRBJ2-7 better; the J call may be wrong. The V gene's germline CDR1 is SGDLS and CDR2 YYNGEE. The CDR3 contains 16 residues.

The chain uses TRBV6-1 and TRBJ1-1; the D gene is possibly TRBD1 (5 bases). The V and J ends lost 1 base and 1 base respectively, with 13 bases between them. This CDR3 has 16 amino acids. Germline CDR1 and CDR2: MNHNS and SASEGT. The CDR3 spells CASSEGGHPPNTEAFF. Here the CDR3 DNA reads TGTGCCAGCAGTGAAGGGGGCCACCCACCGAACACTGAAGCTTTCTTT.

The chain carries TRBV5-1 and TRBJ2-7; 8 bases line up with TRBD1. J was trimmed by 3 bases and V by 1 base; bases with no gene match: 3. Germline CDR1 reads SGHRS; CDR2 reads YFSETQ. This CDR3 comprises 14 residues. The chain's CDR3 is CASSLLQGDYEQYF. CDR3 DNA sequence: TGCGCCAGCAGCTTGCTACAGGGGGACTACGAGCAGTACTTC.

This rearrangement joins TRBV5-4 to TRBJ1-1; 7 bases agree with TRBD1. V gave up 0 bases and J gave up 1 base; unmatched junction bases: 3. This CDR3 is 15 amino acids long. Per the germline V gene, CDR1 is SGHNT and CDR2 is YYREEE (reference sequence). In DNA, the CDR3 is TGTGCCAGCAGCTTGGTGGACAGGAGGAACACTGAAGCTTTCTTT. Protein product: CASSLVDRRNTEAFF.

The chain recombines TRBV5-6 with TRBJ1-6; D is unclear. CDR1 and CDR2 (germline): SGHDT, YYEEEE. This CDR3 has 13 residues. The V end lost 2 bases, the J end lost 4 bases, and 4 bases lay between the germline ends. The CDR3, as DNA: TGTGCCAGCAGCTTTCCTTATAATTCACCCCTCCACTTT. Protein: CASSFPYNSPLHF. Full variable domain (outside the CDR3, taken from reference TRBV5-6 and TRBJ1-6): DAGVTQSPTHLIKTRGQQVTLRCSPKSGHDTVSWYQQALGQGPQFIFQYYEEEERQRGNFPDRFSGHQFPNYSSELNVNALLLGDSALYLCASSFPYNSPLHFGNGTRLTVT.

The V gene is TRBV10-2, the J gene TRBJ1-2; no clear D gene. The V gene's germline CDR1 is WSHSY and CDR2 SAAADI. There are 15 residues in the CDR3. Trimming shortened V by 3 bases and J by 6 bases, and 17 bases separated the two germline ends. The CDR3 here is CASSDRGLPSDGYTF. In DNA, the CDR3 is TGCGCCAGCAGTGATAGAGGCCTACCTTCAGATGGCTACACCTTC.

On this clone: One end of the junction is discordant with germline, which a read error may explain. The chain employs TRBV15 and TRBJ1-2; 8 bases are shared with TRBD1. The germline V gene has CDR1 LNHNV and CDR2 YYDKDF (reference sequence). CDR3 length: 14 residues. CDR3 protein: CASSSPGQAHGYTF. CDR3 DNA sequence: TGTGCCTCCAGCAGTCCGGGACAGGCCCATGGCTACACCTTC.

V and J are TRBV10-3 and TRBJ2-1; the match to TRBD2 covers 7 bases. CDR1 is ENHRY and CDR2 is SYGVKD in the germline V gene. This CDR3 is 13 amino acids long. J lost 9 bases, V lost 11 bases, and 13 bases had no gene match. CDR3 protein: CALAGGSFSEQFF. DNA for the CDR3: TGTGCCCTGGCTGGCGGGAGTTTCAGTGAGCAGTTCTTC.

V is TRBV4-2 and J is TRBJ1-4, with D perhaps matching TRBD1 (6 bases). Germline loops: CDR1 LGHNA, CDR2 YNFKEQ. Trimming pared 1 base from V and 0 bases from J, leaving 12 bases between. The CDR3 covers 17 residues. The chain's CDR3 is CASSQGRDIATNEKLFF. In nucleotides, the CDR3 is TGTGCCAGCAGCCAAGGACGGGACATCGCAACTAATGAAAAACTGTTTTTT.

The chain couples TRBV5-1 to TRBJ2-1, with 12 nucleotides matching TRBD2. V lost 4 bases and J lost 8; bases outside the gene matches: 10. Germline V gives CDR1 SGHRS, CDR2 YFSETQ. The CDR3 spans 16 residues. CDR3 amino acids: CASSPWTSGAADEQFF. The CDR3 DNA sequence: TGCGCCAGCAGCCCCTGGACTAGCGGGGCAGCAGATGAGCAGTTCTTC.

The chain uses TRBV13 and TRBJ1-5, with 9 bases fitting TRBD1. The V segment lost 5 bases and the J segment 6 bases; nucleotides outside the gene matches: 5. Germline V gene data show CDR1 as PRHDT and CDR2 as FYEKMQ (reference sequence). The CDR3 has 14 amino acids. As DNA, the CDR3 is TGTGCCAGCAGCCAAGGGACAGGGAGTCAGCCCCAGCATTTT. This translates into CASSQGTGSQPQHF.

The rearrangement uses TRBV6-6 and TRBJ2-2, with 8 nucleotides matching TRBD2. The CDR3 totals 16 residues. CDR1 is MNHNY and CDR2 is SVGAGI in the germline V gene (reference sequence). V was clipped by 1 base and J by 4 bases; unmatched bases: 5. CDR3 sequence: CASSYLGLEITGELFF. The CDR3, as DNA: TGTGCCAGCAGTTACTTGGGACTAGAGATCACCGGGGAGCTGTTTTTT.

The chain is built from TRBV6-1 and TRBJ1-3; D gene ambiguous. Germline CDR1 is MNHNS and CDR2 is SASEGT. V lost 2 bases and J lost 4, with 15 bases in between. CDR3 length: 16 amino acids. CDR3 DNA sequence: TGTGCCAGCAGTGAACACAGCCGGACTATCGGAAACACCATATATTTT. Translating gives CASSEHSRTIGNTIYF.

This CDR3 reads CAWSRLGSGNYNEQFF. DNA of the CDR3: TGTGCCTGGAGTCGCTTAGGAAGCGGAAACTACAATGAGCAGTTCTTC. The rearrangement uses TRBV30 and TRBJ2-1, with a tentative D call TRBD2 (5 bases). This CDR3 spans 16 amino acids. V was cut by 2 bases and J by 3 bases, with 17 bases left in between. Germline CDR1 reads GTSNPN; CDR2 reads SVGIG (reference sequence). The whole variable domain, filled in from reference TRBV30 and TRBJ2-1, reads SQTIHQWPATLVQPVGSPLSLECTVEGTSNPNLYWYRQAAGRGLQLLFYSVGIGQISSEVPQNLSASRPQDRQFILSSKKLLLSDSGFYLCAWSRLGSGNYNEQFFGPGTRLTVL.

This rearrangement joins TRBV25-1 to TRBJ2-7; tentative D call: TRBD2 (6 bases). Germline assignment: CDR1 MGHDK and CDR2 SYGVNS. The length of the CDR3 is 15 residues. Trimming cost V 5 bases and J 5 bases, with 19 bases left between them. CDR3 coding DNA: TGTGCCAGCAGTAGGGGAGGCCCCAGTTGGGACGAGCAGTACTTC. Protein sequence: CASSRGGPSWDEQYF.

This chain joins TRBV4-1 and TRBJ2-7; D not resolved. The germline V gene has CDR1 MGHRA and CDR2 YSYEKL. V lost 0 bases to trimming and J lost 3 bases, with 6 bases between them. CDR3 size: 13 residues. CDR3 region: CASSQERYYEQYF. In DNA, the CDR3 is TGCGCCAGCAGCCAAGAACGGTACTACGAGCAGTACTTC.

The chain links TRBV5-4 to TRBJ2-7; maybe TRBD1 (5 bases). Germline V gene sequence: CDR1 SGHNT, CDR2 YYREEE (reference sequence). CDR3 length: 14 amino acids. Trimming cost V 1 base and J 5 bases, with 13 bases left between them. As DNA, the CDR3 is TGTGCCAGCAGCTTGTACGGCAGGGCCCACGAGCAGTACTTC. Its protein product is CASSLYGRAHEQYF.

Details on this clone: In the same sample, other DNA sequences code for this CDR3. The chain combines TRBV5-1 with TRBJ1-1, with D hard to call. Trimming took 0 bases from V and 8 from J, leaving 5 bases between them. Germline loops: CDR1 SGHRS, CDR2 YFSETQ. The CDR3 loop spans 11 amino acids. CDR3 residues: CASSLGQEAFF. CDR3 DNA: TGCGCCAGCAGCTTGGGACAAGAAGCTTTCTTT. Full variable domain (outside the CDR3, taken from reference TRBV5-1 and TRBJ1-1): KAGVTQTPRYLIKTRGQQVTLSCSPISGHRSVSWYQQTPGQGLQFLFEYFSETQRNKGNFPGRFSGRQFSNSRSEMNVSTLELGDSALYLCASSLGQEAFFGQGTRLTVV.

This chain joins TRBV10-2 and TRBJ2-7; TRBD1 matches at 10 bases. The V and J ends lost 6 bases and 7 bases, in that order; junction bases with no gene match: 3. This CDR3 comprises 12 residues. CDR1 is WSHSY, CDR2 SAAADI, per germline. The CDR3 spells CASRTGGWEQYF. The CDR3 DNA reads TGCGCCAGCAGGACAGGGGGCTGGGAGCAGTACTTC.

The genes are TRBV6-1 and TRBJ2-3, with a weak D call TRBD1 (6 bases). Looked up from germline, CDR1 is MNHNS and CDR2 is SASEGT. The CDR3 is made up of 14 amino acids. The V and J ends lost 2 bases and 5 bases respectively, with 11 bases between them. As DNA, the CDR3 is TGTGCCAGCAGTGAATTGGGGGCGGAAGATACGCAGTATTTT. This encodes CASSELGAEDTQYF.

For this clone: The same CDR3 can be traced to other DNA sequences in this sample. CDR3 loop: CASSIRGPQETQYF. The DNA of the CDR3 is TGTGCCAGTAGTATCAGGGGGCCCCAAGAGACCCAGTACTTC. The V call is TRBV19, the J call TRBJ2-5, with 8 bases identical to TRBD1. The CDR3 totals 14 residues. V trimming: 3 bases; J trimming: 1 base; junction bases outside the gene matches: 1. Germline V gene sequence: CDR1 LNHDA, CDR2 SQIVND (reference sequence). Using reference TRBV19 and TRBJ2-5 for the parts outside the CDR3, the full variable domain is DGGITQSPKYLFRKEGQNVTLSCEQNLNHDAMYWYRQDPGQGLRLIYYSQIVNDFQKGDIAEGYSVSREKKESFPLTVTSAQKNPTAFYLCASSIRGPQETQYFGPGTRLLVL.

The rearrangement joins TRBV20-1 to TRBJ2-1; no clear D gene. The CDR3 covers 10 residues. Germline V gene data show CDR1 as DFQATT and CDR2 as SNEGSKA (reference sequence). Deletions cut 6 bases from V and 11 bases from J, with 11 bases between. CDR3 in amino acids: CSAGRLQQFF. CDR3 sequence (DNA): TGCAGTGCCGGCAGACTCCAGCAGTTCTTC.

The chain links TRBV5-1 to TRBJ1-1; D uncertain. V was cut by 0 bases and J by 5 bases, with 14 bases left in between. This CDR3 comprises 15 residues. CDR1 is SGHRS, CDR2 YFSETQ, per germline. The CDR3: CASSLAPGSETEAFF. CDR3 in DNA: TGCGCCAGCAGCTTGGCCCCCGGGAGTGAGACTGAAGCTTTCTTT.

The chain employs TRBV2 and TRBJ2-1; 10 nucleotides align to TRBD2. Trimming took 5 bases from V and 4 from J; bases not matched to a gene: 8. CDR1 is SNHLY and CDR2 is FYNNEI in the germline V gene. The CDR3 is made up of 16 amino acids. In nucleotides, the CDR3 is TGTGCCAGCAGTTCCCGCGGACTAGCGGTTTACAATGAGCAGTTCTTC. Translation: CASSSRGLAVYNEQFF.

This chain joins TRBV2 and TRBJ1-1, with D unclear. The CDR3 extends over 13 amino acids. Germline V gene sequence: CDR1 SNHLY, CDR2 FYNNEI. V was cut by 6 bases and J by 7 bases, with 15 bases left in between. The CDR3 reads CASRYGSLHEAFF. CDR3 DNA sequence: TGTGCCAGCAGGTACGGGAGTCTCCATGAAGCTTTCTTT.

The genes are TRBV5-1 and TRBJ1-6; D might be TRBD1 (5 bases). This CDR3 is 15 amino acids long. Trimming shortened V by 0 bases and J by 7 bases, and 11 bases separated the two germline ends. Germline V gives CDR1 SGHRS, CDR2 YFSETQ. In DNA form, the CDR3 reads TGCGCCAGCAGCTTGGAGGTCAGGGTAAATTCACCCCTCCACTTT. Translating gives CASSLEVRVNSPLHF.

The gene calls are TRBV4-1 and TRBJ1-1, with 9 bases identical to TRBD1. Germline CDR1 and CDR2: MGHRA and YSYEKL. The CDR3 totals 16 residues. V was clipped by 4 bases and J by 4 bases; unmatched bases: 10. The DNA of the CDR3 is TGCGCCAGCAGCCTACACTCCGGGACAGGGAGCACTGAAGCTTTCTTT. It encodes CASSLHSGTGSTEAFF.

The V and J genes are TRBV19 and TRBJ2-2, with TRBD2 identical over 11 bases. There are 16 residues in the CDR3. Germline V gene data show CDR1 as LNHDA and CDR2 as SQIVND (reference sequence). Trimming took 4 bases from V and 3 from J; bases not matched to a gene: 4. The chain's CDR3 is CASSSLAGGYTGELFF. CDR3 sequence (DNA): TGTGCCAGTAGTAGTCTAGCGGGGGGCTACACCGGGGAGCTGTTTTTT.

The gene calls are TRBV6-1 and TRBJ1-2; D not resolved. There are 16 residues in the CDR3. Looked up from germline, CDR1 is MNHNS and CDR2 is SASEGT. With 2 bases removed from V and 2 bases from J, the gap between germline ends came to 15 bases. As DNA, the CDR3 is TGTGCCAGCAGTGAACGAGCTTCAGGCCCCAACTATGGCTACACCTTC. Protein: CASSERASGPNYGYTF.